This TCR beta chain was sequenced in a study of cytomegalovirus exposure and HLA in healthy donors. Repertoires were generated with immunoSEQ multiplex PCR, while TCRdb's copy carries only in-frame clones and drops some. The sample consists of more than 200,000 clones, roughly 87% of them appearing once. The CDR3 is 17 amino acids. V lost 0 bases and J lost 1, with 14 bases in between. The germline gives CDR1 LGHNA, CDR2 YSLEER. In the case of this clone: Its matching antigen is unknown.

Study-level results: The tendency of first-cohort TCR clusters to co-occur in the 90 to 150 validation repertoires was the finding of a later analysis. Among TCR beta chains, those listed as cytomegalovirus-associated numbered about 150. It was reported that the classifier diagnosed cytomegalovirus status with high specificity and sensitivity in both the original and validation cohorts.

Sequencing was carried out using PBMCs. The V call is TRBV4-3, the J call TRBJ2-3; the D gene is possibly TRBD2 (5 bases). The TCR sequence derives from a man younger than 35 in good health and CMV-seropositive. Here the CDR3 reads CASSQDKRVLGTDTQYF. DNA for the CDR3: TGCGCCAGCAGCCAAGATAAGAGGGTTTTGGGCACAGATACGCAGTATTTT.